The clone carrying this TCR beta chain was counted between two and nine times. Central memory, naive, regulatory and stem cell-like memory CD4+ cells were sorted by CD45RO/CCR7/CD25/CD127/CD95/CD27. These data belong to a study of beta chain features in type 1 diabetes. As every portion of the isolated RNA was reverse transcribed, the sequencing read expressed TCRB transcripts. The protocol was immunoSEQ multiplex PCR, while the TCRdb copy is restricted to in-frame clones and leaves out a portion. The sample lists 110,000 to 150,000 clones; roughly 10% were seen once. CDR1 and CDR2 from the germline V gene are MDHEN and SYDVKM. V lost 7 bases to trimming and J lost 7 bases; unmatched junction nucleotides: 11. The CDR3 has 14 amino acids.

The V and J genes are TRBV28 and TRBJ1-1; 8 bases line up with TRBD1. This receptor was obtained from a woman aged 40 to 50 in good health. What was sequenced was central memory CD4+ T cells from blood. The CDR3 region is CASINDRGKLEAFF. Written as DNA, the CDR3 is TGTGCCAGCATAAACGACAGGGGTAAACTTGAAGCTTTCTTT.